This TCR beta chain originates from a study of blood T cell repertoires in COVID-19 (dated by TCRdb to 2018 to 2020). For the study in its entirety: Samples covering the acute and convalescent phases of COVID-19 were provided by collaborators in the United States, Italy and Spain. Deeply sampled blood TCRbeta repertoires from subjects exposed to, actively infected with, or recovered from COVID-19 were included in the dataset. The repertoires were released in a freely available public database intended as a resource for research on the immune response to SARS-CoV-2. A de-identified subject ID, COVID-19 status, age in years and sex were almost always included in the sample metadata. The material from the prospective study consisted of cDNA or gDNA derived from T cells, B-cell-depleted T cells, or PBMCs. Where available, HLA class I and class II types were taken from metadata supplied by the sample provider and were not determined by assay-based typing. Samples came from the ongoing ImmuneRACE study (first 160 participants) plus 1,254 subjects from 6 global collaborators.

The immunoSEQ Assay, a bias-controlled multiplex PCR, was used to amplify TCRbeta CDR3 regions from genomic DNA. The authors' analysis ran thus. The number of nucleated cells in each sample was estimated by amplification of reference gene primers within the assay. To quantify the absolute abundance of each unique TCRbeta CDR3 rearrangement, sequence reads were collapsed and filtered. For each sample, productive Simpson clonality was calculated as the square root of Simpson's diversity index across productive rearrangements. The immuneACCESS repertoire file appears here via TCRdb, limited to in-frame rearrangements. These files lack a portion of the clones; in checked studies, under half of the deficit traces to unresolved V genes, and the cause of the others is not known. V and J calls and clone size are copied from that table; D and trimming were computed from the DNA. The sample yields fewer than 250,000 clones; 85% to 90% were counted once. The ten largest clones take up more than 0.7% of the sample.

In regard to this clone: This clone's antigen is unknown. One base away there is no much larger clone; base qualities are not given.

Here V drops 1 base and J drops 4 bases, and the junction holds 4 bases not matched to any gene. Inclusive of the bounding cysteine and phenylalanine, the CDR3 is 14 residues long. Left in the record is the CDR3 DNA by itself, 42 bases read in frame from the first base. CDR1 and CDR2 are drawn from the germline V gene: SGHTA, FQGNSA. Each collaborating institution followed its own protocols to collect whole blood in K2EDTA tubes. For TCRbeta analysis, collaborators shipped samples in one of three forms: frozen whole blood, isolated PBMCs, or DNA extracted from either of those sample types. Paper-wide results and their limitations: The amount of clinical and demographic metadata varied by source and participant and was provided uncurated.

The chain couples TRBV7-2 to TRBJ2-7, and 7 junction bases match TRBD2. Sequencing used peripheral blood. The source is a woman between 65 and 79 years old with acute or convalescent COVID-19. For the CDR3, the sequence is CASSLGRERYEQYF. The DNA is TGTGCCAGCAGCTTAGGGCGGGAGAGGTACGAGCAGTACTTC.